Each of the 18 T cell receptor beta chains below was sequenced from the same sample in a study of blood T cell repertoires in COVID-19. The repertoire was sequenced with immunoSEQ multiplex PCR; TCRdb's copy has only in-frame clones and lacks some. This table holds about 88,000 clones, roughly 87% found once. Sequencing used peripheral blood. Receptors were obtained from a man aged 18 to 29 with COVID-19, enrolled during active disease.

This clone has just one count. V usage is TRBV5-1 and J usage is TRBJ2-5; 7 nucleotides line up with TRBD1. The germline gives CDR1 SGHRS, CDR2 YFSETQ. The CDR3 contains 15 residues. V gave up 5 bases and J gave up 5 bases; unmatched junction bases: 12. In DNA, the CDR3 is TGCGCCAGCAGTTCATTTACAGGGGCGGAGGAGACCCAGTACTTC. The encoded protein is CASSSFTGAEETQYF.

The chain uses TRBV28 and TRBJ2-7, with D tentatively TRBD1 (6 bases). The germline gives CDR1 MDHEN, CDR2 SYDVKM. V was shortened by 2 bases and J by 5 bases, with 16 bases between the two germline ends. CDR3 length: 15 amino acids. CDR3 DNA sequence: TGTGCCAGCAGTTTAAGAGGACAGTCTCAACACGAGCAGTACTTC. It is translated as CASSLRGQSQHEQYF.

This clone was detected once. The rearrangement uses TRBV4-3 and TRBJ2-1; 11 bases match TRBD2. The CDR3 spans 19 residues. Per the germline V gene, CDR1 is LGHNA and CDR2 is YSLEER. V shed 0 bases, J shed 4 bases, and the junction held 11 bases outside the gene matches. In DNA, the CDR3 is TGCGCCAGCAGCCAAGATCGGTTTCTGGGACTAGCGGAATACAATGAGCAGTTCTTC. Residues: CASSQDRFLGLAEYNEQFF.

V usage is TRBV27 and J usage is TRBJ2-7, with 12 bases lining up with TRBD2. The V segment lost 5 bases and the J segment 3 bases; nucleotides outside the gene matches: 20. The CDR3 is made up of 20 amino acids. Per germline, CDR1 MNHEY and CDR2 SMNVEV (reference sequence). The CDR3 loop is CASSPISGTVGLAGYYEQYF. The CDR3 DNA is TGTGCCAGCAGTCCAATATCCGGGACAGTTGGACTAGCGGGATACTACGAGCAGTACTTC.

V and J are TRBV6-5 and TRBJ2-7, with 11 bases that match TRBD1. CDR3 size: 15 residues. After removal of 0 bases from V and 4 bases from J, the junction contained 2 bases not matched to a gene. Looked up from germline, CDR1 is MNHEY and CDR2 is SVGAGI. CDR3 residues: CASSYSGTGGYEQYF. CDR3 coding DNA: TGTGCCAGCAGTTACTCCGGGACAGGGGGATACGAGCAGTACTTC.

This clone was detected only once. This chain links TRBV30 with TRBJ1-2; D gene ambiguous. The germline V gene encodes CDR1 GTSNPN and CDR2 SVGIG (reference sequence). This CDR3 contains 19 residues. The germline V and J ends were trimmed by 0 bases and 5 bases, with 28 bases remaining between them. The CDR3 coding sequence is TGTGCCTGGAGTGTAGAACTTTCTCTATCGGGTCCTCCCTCATATGGCTACACCTTC. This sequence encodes CAWSVELSLSGPPSYGYTF.

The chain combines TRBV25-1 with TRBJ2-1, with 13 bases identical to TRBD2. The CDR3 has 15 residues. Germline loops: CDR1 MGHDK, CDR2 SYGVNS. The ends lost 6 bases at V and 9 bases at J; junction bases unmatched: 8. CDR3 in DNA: TGTGCCAGCAGCGTGGGACTAGCGGGATTAGGTGAGCAGTTCTTC. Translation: CASSVGLAGLGEQFF.

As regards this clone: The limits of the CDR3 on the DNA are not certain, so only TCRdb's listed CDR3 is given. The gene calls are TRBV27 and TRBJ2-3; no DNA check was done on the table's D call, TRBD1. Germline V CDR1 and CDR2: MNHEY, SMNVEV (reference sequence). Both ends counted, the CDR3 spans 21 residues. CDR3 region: CASSLIAPTDTQYFGPGTQYF.

This chain's CDR3 is CASIPLDRGNTGELFF. CDR3 DNA sequence: TGTGCCAGCATCCCGTTGGACAGGGGGAACACCGGGGAGCTGTTTTTT. The V and J genes are TRBV2 and TRBJ2-2; 9 bases are shared with TRBD1. There are 16 residues in the CDR3. Germline lookup yields CDR1 SNHLY and CDR2 FYNNEI. The ends lost 7 bases at V and 1 base at J; junction bases unmatched: 7.

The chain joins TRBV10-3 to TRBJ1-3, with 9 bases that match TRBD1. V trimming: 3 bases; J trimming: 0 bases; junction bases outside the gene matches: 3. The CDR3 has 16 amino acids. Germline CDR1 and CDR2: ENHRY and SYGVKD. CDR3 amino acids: CAISDYRGHSGNTIYF. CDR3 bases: TGTGCCATCAGTGATTACAGGGGGCACTCTGGAAACACCATATATTTT.

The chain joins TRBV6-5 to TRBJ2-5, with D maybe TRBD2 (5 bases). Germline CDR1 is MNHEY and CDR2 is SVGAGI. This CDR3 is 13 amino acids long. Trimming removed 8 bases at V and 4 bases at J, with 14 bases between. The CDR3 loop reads CASRLGRGETQYF. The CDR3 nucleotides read TGTGCCAGCCGGTTAGGGAGAGGAGAGACCCAGTACTTC.

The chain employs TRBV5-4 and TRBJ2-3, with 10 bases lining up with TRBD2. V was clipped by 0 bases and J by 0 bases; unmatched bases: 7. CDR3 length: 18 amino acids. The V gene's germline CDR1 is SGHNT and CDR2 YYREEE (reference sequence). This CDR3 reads CASSLAPVAGGSTDTQYF. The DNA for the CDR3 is TGTGCCAGCAGCTTGGCACCCGTAGCGGGAGGTAGCACAGATACGCAGTATTTT.

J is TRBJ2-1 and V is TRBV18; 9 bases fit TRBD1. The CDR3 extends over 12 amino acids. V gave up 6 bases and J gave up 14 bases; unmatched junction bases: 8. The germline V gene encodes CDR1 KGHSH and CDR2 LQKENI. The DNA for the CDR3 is TGTGCCAGCTCCCAAGACCGGGACAGGGAGTTCTTC. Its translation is CASSQDRDREFF.

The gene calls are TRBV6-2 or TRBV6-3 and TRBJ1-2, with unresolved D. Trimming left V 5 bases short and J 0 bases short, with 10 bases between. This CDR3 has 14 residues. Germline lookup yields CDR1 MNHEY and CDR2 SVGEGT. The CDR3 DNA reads TGTGCCAGCAGTCCCCGTGGCCCTAACTATGGCTACACCTTC. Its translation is CASSPRGPNYGYTF.

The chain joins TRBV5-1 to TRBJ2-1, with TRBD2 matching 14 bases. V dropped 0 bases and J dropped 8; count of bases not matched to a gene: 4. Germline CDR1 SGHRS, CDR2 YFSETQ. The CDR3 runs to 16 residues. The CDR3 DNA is TGCGCCAGCAGCTTGGGGGGACTAGCGGGAGTCCATGAGCAGTTCTTC. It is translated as CASSLGGLAGVHEQFF.

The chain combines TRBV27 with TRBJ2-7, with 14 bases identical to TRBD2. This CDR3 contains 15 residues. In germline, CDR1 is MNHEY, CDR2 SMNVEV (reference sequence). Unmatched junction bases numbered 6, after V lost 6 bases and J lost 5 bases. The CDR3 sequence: CASSRTSGRFHEQYF. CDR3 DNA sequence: TGTGCCAGCAGCCGGACTAGCGGGAGGTTCCACGAGCAGTACTTC.

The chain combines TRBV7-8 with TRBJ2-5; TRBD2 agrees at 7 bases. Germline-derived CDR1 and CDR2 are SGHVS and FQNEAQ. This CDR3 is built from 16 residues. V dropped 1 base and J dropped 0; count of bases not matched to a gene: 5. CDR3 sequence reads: CASSLGLSGYQETQYF. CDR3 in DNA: TGTGCCAGCAGCTTAGGCCTTAGCGGGTACCAAGAGACCCAGTACTTC.

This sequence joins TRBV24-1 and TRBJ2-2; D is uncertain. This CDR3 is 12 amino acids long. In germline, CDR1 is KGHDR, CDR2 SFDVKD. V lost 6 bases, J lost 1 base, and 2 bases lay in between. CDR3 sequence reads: CATSQNTGELFF. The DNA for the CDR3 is TGTGCCACCAGTCAGAACACCGGGGAGCTGTTTTTT.